Sequencing of this T cell receptor beta chain was carried out in a study of T-cell reconstitution after alpha-beta-depleted transplantation in children. Looked up from germline, CDR1 is SQVTM and CDR2 is ANQGSEA. The CDR3 consists of 15 residues. The junction had 7 bases not matched to a gene; V was cut back by 4 bases and J by 3 bases. This clonotype was seen ten or more times. The antigen is not known. The authors prepared the TCRbeta library with unique molecular identifiers. TCRdb re-analysed the PCR reads in MiXCR, keeping a single row per CDR3 protein. The sample carries some 600,000 distinct CDR3 sequences, 13% recorded once. Overall study results and limits: Day-60 TCRbeta diversity that was high in some patients was derived from surviving recipient T cells and thymic progenitors. Diversity and T-cell counts at one year after transplant derived mostly from new T cells. Approximately two months post-transplant, alpha-beta T cells reportedly originated from several hundred expanded graft clones.

The origin of this receptor is a male patient younger than 18 who had a stem cell transplant for acute myeloid leukemia, so the T cells may come from the graft donor. The rearrangement links TRBV29-1 to TRBJ2-3; the match to TRBD1 covers 10 bases. The sequencing used PBMCs, mostly from graft donor cells, collected 360 days after TCRalphabeta/CD19-depleted stem cell transplant. CDR3 DNA: TGCAGCGTTGGGGACAGGGGAGTTGGGACAGATACGCAGTATTTT. Protein product: CSVGDRGVGTDTQYF.